One and the same sample provided the 24 T cell receptor beta chains below, sequenced in a study of blood T cell repertoires in COVID-19 (dated by TCRdb to the early 2020s). Library construction relied on the immunoSEQ multiplex PCR assay. TCRdb took over this immuneACCESS table, retaining in-frame rearrangements with V and J assigned. Such tables are incomplete; in checked studies, under half of the missing clones stem from an unresolved V gene, and the remainder is unexplained. In all, the sample holds about 160,000 clones, and around 84% of those were seen once. The ten largest account for over 2% of the sample. Sequencing was performed on peripheral blood. The source is a man in his 70s with acute or convalescent COVID-19.

V usage is TRBV11-3 and J usage is TRBJ1-3; TRBD1 is a possible D gene (5 bases). Trimming left V 2 bases short and J 9 bases short, with 11 bases between. This CDR3 has 13 amino acids. Germline CDR1 is SGHNT and CDR2 is YENEEA. CDR3 sequence (DNA): TGTGCCAGCAGCTTACAGGAGGGGAGCACCATATATTTT. It encodes CASSLQEGSTIYF.

The V call is TRBV27, the J call TRBJ1-1, with TRBD1 identical over 11 bases. V lost 6 bases and J lost 4; bases outside the gene matches: 10. Germline V gene sequence: CDR1 MNHEY, CDR2 SMNVEV (reference sequence). This CDR3 is built from 16 residues. CDR3 nucleotides: TGTGCCAGCAGCCCTGGGCCGGGACAGGGGGGCACTGAAGCTTTCTTT. Its protein is CASSPGPGQGGTEAFF.

CDR3 in amino acids: CASSFLQGSTEKLFF. CDR3 coding DNA: TGCGCCAGCAGCTTTCTGCAGGGGTCCACTGAAAAACTGTTTTTT. The J gene is TRBJ1-4, the V gene TRBV5-1; a possible D gene is TRBD1 (6 bases). The CDR3 length is 15 residues. V shed 2 bases and J shed 7 bases, with 15 bases lying between them. Germline CDR1 SGHRS, CDR2 YFSETQ.

The chain links TRBV6-6 to TRBJ2-5; 13 bases map to TRBD2. This CDR3 contains 16 residues. Germline CDR1 reads MNHNY; CDR2 reads SVGAGI (reference sequence). After removal of 2 bases from V and 5 bases from J, the junction contained 5 bases not matched to a gene. In DNA form, the CDR3 reads TGTGCCAGCAGTTACAGACTAGCGGGAGGCGATGAGACCCAGTACTTC. Residues: CASSYRLAGGDETQYF.

The rearrangement joins TRBV10-1 to TRBJ2-5; D is perhaps TRBD2 (6 bases). This CDR3 comprises 13 residues. V dropped 8 bases and J dropped 2 bases, with 12 bases sitting between them. CDR1 and CDR2 from the germline V gene are WNHNN and SYGVQD (reference sequence). The CDR3 protein is CASGGSGQETQYF. DNA for the CDR3: TGCGCCAGCGGAGGGTCGGGACAAGAGACCCAGTACTTC.

The chain carries TRBV11-2 and TRBJ1-4; maybe TRBD1 (6 bases). Between the trimmed V and J ends, which lost 5 bases and 6 bases, there was a span of 19 bases. Germline lookup yields CDR1 SGHAT and CDR2 FQNNGV. The CDR3 has 16 amino acids. CDR3 nucleotides: TGTGCCAGCAGCCCCCGGGGCGGGGGGCGCGATGAAAAACTGTTTTTT. Translation: CASSPRGGGRDEKLFF.

J is TRBJ2-1 and V is TRBV19, with TRBD1 matching 8 bases. Germline CDR1 reads LNHDA; CDR2 reads SQIVND (reference sequence). V gave up 1 base and J gave up 5 bases; unmatched junction bases: 4. The CDR3 totals 15 residues. This CDR3 reads CASSIGDRIHNEQFF. CDR3 nucleotide sequence: TGTGCCAGTAGTATAGGGGACAGGATTCACAATGAGCAGTTCTTC.

The V call is TRBV11-2, the J call TRBJ2-2, with 11 bases fitting TRBD1. V shed 6 bases and J 6 bases; nucleotides not matched to a gene: 6. CDR3 length equals 15 residues. Germline V gives CDR1 SGHAT, CDR2 FQNNGV. The chain's CDR3 is CASRHPGQGAGELFF. In nucleotides, the CDR3 is TGTGCCAGCAGACATCCGGGACAGGGGGCCGGGGAGCTGTTTTTT.

The chain recombines TRBV19 with TRBJ1-1; a possible D gene is TRBD1 (5 bases). CDR1 and CDR2 (germline): LNHDA, SQIVND (reference sequence). The CDR3 is 15 amino acids. With 5 bases removed from V and 1 base from J, the gap between germline ends came to 14 bases. CDR3 in amino acids: CASSSPGVGNTEAFF. In DNA form, the CDR3 reads TGTGCCAGTAGTTCCCCGGGGGTTGGGAACACTGAAGCTTTCTTT. Looking up the rest from reference TRBV19 and TRBJ1-1 gives the full variable domain: DGGITQSPKYLFRKEGQNVTLSCEQNLNHDAMYWYRQDPGQGLRLIYYSQIVNDFQKGDIAEGYSVSREKKESFPLTVTSAQKNPTAFYLCASSSPGVGNTEAFFGQGTRLTVV.

This clone turned up a few times. V gene TRBV15 combines with J gene TRBJ1-4; the D is unclear. V lost 8 bases and J 6 bases, leaving 13 bases between the germline ends. Germline V lookup: CDR1 LNHNV, CDR2 YYDKDF (reference sequence). The CDR3 extends over 13 amino acids. CDR3 sequence: CATERGRYEKLFF. The CDR3 coding sequence is TGTGCCACCGAGCGCGGGCGTTATGAAAAACTGTTTTTT.

This sequence joins TRBV18 and TRBJ1-2; 8 bases fit TRBD1. The V gene's germline CDR1 is KGHSH and CDR2 LQKENI. This CDR3 is built from 16 residues. J was trimmed by 8 bases and V by 2 bases; bases with no gene match: 13. CDR3 in DNA: TGTGCCAGCTCACCAATGGGACAGGCGGGACGTGAGGGCTACACCTTC. This gives the protein CASSPMGQAGREGYTF.

V is TRBV23-1 and J is TRBJ2-7; 12 positions agree with TRBD2. TRBV23-1 is assigned to the ORF class and has an uncertain function. CDR3 size: 17 residues. V was pared by 6 bases and J by 5 bases, with 14 bases of the junction left unmatched. This CDR3 is CASRPGLAGLPPHEQYF. CDR3 DNA sequence: TGCGCCAGCAGACCGGGACTAGCGGGTCTCCCCCCCCACGAGCAGTACTTC.

This chain connects TRBV27 to TRBJ1-2; 8 positions agree with TRBD1. The V segment lost 6 bases and the J segment 4 bases; nucleotides outside the gene matches: 10. Germline lookup yields CDR1 MNHEY and CDR2 SMNVEV (reference sequence). This CDR3 is built from 15 residues. CDR3 coding DNA: TGTGCCAGCAGCCGTCCCGGGACAGGCTTCTATGGCTACACCTTC. Its translation: CASSRPGTGFYGYTF.

This chain uses TRBV3-1 (or the pseudogene TRBV3-2) with TRBJ2-5; tentative D call: TRBD2 (6 bases). CDR1 and CDR2 from the germline V gene are LGHDT and YNNKEL (reference sequence). V dropped 5 bases and J dropped 3 bases, with 10 bases sitting between them. This CDR3 has 13 residues. CDR3 sequence: CASSWRGEETQYF. CDR3 nucleotide sequence: TGTGCCAGCAGCTGGCGGGGAGAAGAGACCCAGTACTTC.

The rearrangement joins TRBV6-5 to TRBJ2-1; a possible D gene is TRBD2 (6 bases). The CDR3 runs to 14 residues. Per germline, CDR1 MNHEY and CDR2 SVGAGI. The V end was cut by 2 bases, the J end by 12 bases, with 17 bases between. CDR3 DNA: TGTGCCAGCAGTTACGCACAGGCGGGACCTACGCAGTTCTTC. Translated, it gives CASSYAQAGPTQFF.

Written as DNA, the CDR3 is TGTGCCAGCAGTTACCTTGCGGGATCGGGCACAGATACGCAGTATTTT. Residues: CASSYLAGSGTDTQYF. V is TRBV6-5 and J is TRBJ2-3; a weak D match, TRBD2 (6 bases). This CDR3 is 16 amino acids long. The ends were cut back, 2 bases at V and 1 base at J, with 13 bases in the middle. Per the germline V gene, CDR1 is MNHEY and CDR2 is SVGAGI.

The chain links TRBV15 to TRBJ1-5; 7 nucleotides agree with TRBD1. CDR3 size: 18 residues. The germline CDR1 and CDR2 sequences are LNHNV and YYDKDF (reference sequence). V trimming: 5 bases; J trimming: 2 bases; junction bases outside the gene matches: 15. The CDR3: CATSGRQGGSGGNQPQHF. In nucleotides, the CDR3 is TGTGCCACCAGCGGAAGACAGGGAGGCTCAGGCGGCAATCAGCCCCAGCATTTT.

The chain joins TRBV19 to TRBJ1-5, with 8 bases lining up with TRBD1. Germline V lookup: CDR1 LNHDA, CDR2 SQIVND (reference sequence). Germline trimming cut 5 bases from V and 7 bases from J; bases unmatched to any gene: 10. The CDR3 loop spans 15 amino acids. The DNA for the CDR3 is TGTGCCAGTAGTGGGTCAGGGGGCGCGGGGCAGCCCCAGCATTTT. Translated: CASSGSGGAGQPQHF.

About this clone: Other DNA sequences within the sample encode an identical CDR3. The chain is built from TRBV15 and TRBJ1-6, with D unclear. Trimming removed 1 base from V and 8 bases from J, with 6 bases in between. The CDR3 is made up of 13 amino acids. CDR1 LNHNV and CDR2 YYDKDF come from the germline V gene (reference sequence). DNA for the CDR3: TGTGCCACCAGCAGAGTTGGAGATTCACCCCTCCACTTT. Encoded protein: CATSRVGDSPLHF.

The chain recombines TRBV7-2 with TRBJ2-3, with TRBD2 identical over 7 bases. V was pared by 2 bases and J by 0 bases, with 11 bases of the junction left unmatched. This CDR3 has 18 residues. CDR1 SGHTA and CDR2 FQGNSA come from the germline V gene. The CDR3 here is CASSLLAGAYPSTDTQYF. DNA of the CDR3: TGTGCCAGCAGCTTATTAGCGGGCGCATATCCTAGCACAGATACGCAGTATTTT.

The V call is TRBV5-1, the J call TRBJ2-6; 9 bases map to TRBD1. J lost 2 bases, V lost 4 bases, and 4 bases had no gene match. The CDR3 runs 16 residues. The germline gives CDR1 SGHRS, CDR2 YFSETQ. The DNA of the CDR3 is TGCGCCAGCAGCACCCGACAGGGGGCTGGGGCCAACGTCCTGACTTTC. Translation: CASSTRQGAGANVLTF. Full variable domain (outside the CDR3, taken from reference TRBV5-1 and TRBJ2-6): KAGVTQTPRYLIKTRGQQVTLSCSPISGHRSVSWYQQTPGQGLQFLFEYFSETQRNKGNFPGRFSGRQFSNSRSEMNVSTLELGDSALYLCASSTRQGAGANVLTFGAGSRLTVL.

V and J are TRBV7-2 and TRBJ1-2; no definite D call. The V end was cut by 5 bases, the J end by 2 bases, with 15 bases between. This CDR3 is 15 amino acids long. Germline CDR1 and CDR2: SGHTA and FQGNSA. In nucleotides, the CDR3 is TGTGCCAGCAGCCCAGGCCCAGGTCGCAACTATGGCTACACCTTC. Its translation is CASSPGPGRNYGYTF. Filled out from reference TRBV7-2 and TRBJ1-2, the complete variable domain reads GAGVSQSPSNKVTEKGKDVELRCDPISGHTALYWYRQSLGQGLEFLIYFQGNSAPDKSGLPSDRFSAERTGGSVSTLTIQRTQQEDSAVYLCASSPGPGRNYGYTFGSGTRLTVV.

The rearrangement joins TRBV13 to TRBJ2-1; 7 bases are a match to TRBD2. The CDR3 is made up of 17 amino acids. CDR1 is PRHDT and CDR2 is FYEKMQ in the germline V gene (reference sequence). With V trimmed by 0 bases and J by 3 bases, 8 bases remained unmatched. CDR3 protein: CASSLGLASGLYNEQFF. CDR3 in DNA: TGTGCCAGCAGCTTAGGTTTAGCTAGCGGCCTCTACAATGAGCAGTTCTTC.

The chain links TRBV11-1 to TRBJ2-1; 7 bases agree with TRBD2. Per the germline V gene, CDR1 is SGHAT and CDR2 is FQDESV (reference sequence). The CDR3 contains 16 residues. With V trimmed by 3 bases and J by 5 bases, 10 bases remained unmatched. The CDR3 reads CASSFPPGGDHNEQFF. The CDR3 DNA reads TGTGCCAGCAGCTTCCCGCCTGGGGGGGACCACAATGAGCAGTTCTTC.